This TCR beta chain was found in a study of control samples from healthy donors and cancer patients (TCRdb year 2020). On this clone itself: There is no known antigen for this receptor. No much larger clone exists at a distance of one base, and base qualities are not known.

From the germline V gene, CDR1 is SGHAT and CDR2 is FQNNGV. The CDR3 numbers 15 residues from cysteine through phenylalanine. Only the CDR3 DNA is retained, 45 bases long and in frame from the first base. From V the trimming removes 4 bases and from J it removes 0 bases, while the gene matches leave 3 bases of the junction unaccounted for. Libraries were prepared through the immunoSEQ multiplex PCR assay. TCRdb provides this immuneACCESS table in a form limited to in-frame rearrangements. Some clones are lacking; in checked studies, under half of them reflect an unresolved V gene, and why the rest are absent is not known. The sample records some 140,000 clones, 94% of which are singletons. The ten largest clones take up 5.7% of the sample.

The sequence was collected from a man aged 40-55 years in good health. This chain is built from TRBV11-2 and TRBJ2-7, with 10 central nucleotides matching TRBD2. Sequencing used blood. For the CDR3, the sequence is CASSSLAGSSYEQYF. Read as DNA, the sequence is TGTGCCAGCAGCTCACTAGCGGGGAGCTCCTACGAGCAGTACTTC.